This TCR beta chain was retrieved from a study of OX40 agonist ivuxolimab in advanced cancers. Across the whole study: Enrolled patients in dose escalation had cancers that were hepatocellular carcinoma, melanoma, renal cell or head and neck cancer. Patients were around 83% male with ages roughly 23 to 79, mean around 61.

V was clipped by 4 bases and J by 0 bases; unmatched bases: 7. The CDR3 covers 16 residues. Germline V CDR1 and CDR2: KGHSH, LQKENI. The repertoire was sequenced with immunoSEQ multiplex PCR; TCRdb's copy has only in-frame clones and lacks some. The table has around 99,000 clones, 80% to 95% seen once. This chain connects TRBV18 to TRBJ1-2; 8 bases fit TRBD1. The TCR originated in an adult with an advanced solid tumor such as melanoma, head and neck, liver or kidney cancer. The input for sequencing was CD4+ or CD8+ T cells sorted from blood, taken in a trial of the OX40 agonist ivuxolimab. CDR3 protein: CASSLGQGPANYGYTF. CDR3 nucleotides: TGTGCCAGCTCACTTGGACAGGGTCCTGCTAACTATGGCTACACCTTC.